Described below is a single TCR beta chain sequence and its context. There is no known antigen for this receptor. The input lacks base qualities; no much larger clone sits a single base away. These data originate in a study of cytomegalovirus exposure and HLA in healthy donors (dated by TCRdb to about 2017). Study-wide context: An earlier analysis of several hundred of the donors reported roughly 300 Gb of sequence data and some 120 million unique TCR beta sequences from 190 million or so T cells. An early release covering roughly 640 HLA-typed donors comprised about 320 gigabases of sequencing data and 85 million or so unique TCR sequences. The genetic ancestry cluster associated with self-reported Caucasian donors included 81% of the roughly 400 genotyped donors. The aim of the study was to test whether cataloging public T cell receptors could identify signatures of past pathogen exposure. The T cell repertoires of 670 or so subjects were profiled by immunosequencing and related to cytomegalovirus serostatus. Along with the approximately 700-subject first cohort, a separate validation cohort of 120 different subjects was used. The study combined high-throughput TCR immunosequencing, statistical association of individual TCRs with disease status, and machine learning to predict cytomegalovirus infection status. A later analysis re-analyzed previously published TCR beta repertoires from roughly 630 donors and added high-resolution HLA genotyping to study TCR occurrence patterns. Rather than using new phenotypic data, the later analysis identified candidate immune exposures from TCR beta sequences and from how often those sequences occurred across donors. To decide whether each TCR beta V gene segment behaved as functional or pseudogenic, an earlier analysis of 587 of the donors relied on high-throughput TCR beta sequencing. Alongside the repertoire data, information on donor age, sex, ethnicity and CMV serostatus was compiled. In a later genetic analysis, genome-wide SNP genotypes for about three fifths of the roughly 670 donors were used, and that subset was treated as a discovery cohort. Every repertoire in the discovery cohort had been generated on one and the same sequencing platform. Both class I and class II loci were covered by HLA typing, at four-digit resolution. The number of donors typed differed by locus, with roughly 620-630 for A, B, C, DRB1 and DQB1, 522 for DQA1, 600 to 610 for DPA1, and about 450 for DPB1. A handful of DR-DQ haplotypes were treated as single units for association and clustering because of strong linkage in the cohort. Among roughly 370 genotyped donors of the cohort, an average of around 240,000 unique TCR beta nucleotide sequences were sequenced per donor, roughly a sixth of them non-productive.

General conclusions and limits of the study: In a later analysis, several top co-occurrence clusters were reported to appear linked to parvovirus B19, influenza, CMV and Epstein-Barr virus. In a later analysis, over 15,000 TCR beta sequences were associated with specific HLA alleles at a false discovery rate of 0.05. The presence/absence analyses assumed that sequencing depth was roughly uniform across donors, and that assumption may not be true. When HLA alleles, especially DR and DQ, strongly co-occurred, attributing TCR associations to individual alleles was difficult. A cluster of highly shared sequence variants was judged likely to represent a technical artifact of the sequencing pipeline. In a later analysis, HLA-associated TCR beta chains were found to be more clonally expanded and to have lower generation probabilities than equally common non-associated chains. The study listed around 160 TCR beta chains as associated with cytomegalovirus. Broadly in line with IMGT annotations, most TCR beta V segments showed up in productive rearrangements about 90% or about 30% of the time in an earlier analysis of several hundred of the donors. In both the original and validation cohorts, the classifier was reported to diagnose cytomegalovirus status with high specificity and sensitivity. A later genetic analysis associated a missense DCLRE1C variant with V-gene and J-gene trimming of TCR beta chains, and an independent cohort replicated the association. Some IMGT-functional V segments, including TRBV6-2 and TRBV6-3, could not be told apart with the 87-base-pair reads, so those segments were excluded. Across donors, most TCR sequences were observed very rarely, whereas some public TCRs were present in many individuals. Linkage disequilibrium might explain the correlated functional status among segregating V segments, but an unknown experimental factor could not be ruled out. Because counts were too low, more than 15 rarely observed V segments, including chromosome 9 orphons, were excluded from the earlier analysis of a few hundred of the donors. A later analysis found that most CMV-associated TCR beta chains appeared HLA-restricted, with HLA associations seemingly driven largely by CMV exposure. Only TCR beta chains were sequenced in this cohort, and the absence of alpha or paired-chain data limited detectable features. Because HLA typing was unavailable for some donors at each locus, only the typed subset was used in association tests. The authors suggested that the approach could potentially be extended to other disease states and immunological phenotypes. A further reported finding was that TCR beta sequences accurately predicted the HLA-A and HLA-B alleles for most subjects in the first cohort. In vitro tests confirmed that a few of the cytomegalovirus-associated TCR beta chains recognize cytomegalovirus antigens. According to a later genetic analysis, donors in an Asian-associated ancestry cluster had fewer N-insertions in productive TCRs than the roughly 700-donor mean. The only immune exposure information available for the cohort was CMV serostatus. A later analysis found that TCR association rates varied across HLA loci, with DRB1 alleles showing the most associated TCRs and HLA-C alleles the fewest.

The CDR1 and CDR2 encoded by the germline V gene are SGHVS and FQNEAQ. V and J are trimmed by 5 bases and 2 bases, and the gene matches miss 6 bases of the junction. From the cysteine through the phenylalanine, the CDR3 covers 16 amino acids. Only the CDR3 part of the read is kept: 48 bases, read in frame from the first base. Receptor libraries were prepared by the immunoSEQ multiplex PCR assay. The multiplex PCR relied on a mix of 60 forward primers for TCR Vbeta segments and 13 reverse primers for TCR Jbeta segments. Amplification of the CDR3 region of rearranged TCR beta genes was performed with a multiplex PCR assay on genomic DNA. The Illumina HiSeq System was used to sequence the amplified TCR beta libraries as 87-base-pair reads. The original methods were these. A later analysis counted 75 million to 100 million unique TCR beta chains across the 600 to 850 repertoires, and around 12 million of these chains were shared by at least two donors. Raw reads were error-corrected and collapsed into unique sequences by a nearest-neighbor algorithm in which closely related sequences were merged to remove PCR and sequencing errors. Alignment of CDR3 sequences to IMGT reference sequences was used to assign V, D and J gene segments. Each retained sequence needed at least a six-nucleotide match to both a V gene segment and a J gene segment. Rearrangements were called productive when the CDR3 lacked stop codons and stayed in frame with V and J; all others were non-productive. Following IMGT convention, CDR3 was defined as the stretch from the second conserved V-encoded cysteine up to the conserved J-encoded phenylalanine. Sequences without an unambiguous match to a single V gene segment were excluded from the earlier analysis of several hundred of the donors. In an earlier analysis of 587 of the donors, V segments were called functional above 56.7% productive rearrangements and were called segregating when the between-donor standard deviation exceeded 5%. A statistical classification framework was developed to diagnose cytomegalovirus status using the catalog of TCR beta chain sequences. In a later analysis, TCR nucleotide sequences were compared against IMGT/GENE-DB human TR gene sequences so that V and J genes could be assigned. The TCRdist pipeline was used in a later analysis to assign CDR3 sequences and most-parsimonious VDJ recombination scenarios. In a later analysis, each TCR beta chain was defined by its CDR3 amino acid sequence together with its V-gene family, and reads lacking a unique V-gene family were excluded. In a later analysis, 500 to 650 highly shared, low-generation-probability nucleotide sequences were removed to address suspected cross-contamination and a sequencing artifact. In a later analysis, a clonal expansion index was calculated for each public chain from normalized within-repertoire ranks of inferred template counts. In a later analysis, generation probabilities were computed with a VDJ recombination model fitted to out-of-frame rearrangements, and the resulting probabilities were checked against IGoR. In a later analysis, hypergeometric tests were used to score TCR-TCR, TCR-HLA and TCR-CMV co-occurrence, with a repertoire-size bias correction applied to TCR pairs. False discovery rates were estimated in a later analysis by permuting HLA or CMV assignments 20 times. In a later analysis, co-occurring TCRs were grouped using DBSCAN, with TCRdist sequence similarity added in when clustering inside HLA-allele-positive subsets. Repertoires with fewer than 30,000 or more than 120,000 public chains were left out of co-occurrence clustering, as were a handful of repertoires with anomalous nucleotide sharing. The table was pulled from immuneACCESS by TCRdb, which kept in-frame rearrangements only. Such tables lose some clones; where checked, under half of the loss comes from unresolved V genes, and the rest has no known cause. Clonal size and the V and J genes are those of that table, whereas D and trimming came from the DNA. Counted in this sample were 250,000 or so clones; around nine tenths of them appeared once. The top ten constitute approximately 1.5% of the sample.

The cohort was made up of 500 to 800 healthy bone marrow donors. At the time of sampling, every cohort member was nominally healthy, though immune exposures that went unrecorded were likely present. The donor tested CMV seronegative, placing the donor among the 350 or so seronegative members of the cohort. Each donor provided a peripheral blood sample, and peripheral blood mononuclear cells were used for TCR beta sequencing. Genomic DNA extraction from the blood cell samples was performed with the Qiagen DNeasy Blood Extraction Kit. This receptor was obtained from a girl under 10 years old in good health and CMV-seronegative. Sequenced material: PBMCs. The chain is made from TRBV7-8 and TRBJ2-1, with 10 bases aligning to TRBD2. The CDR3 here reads CASSPRTSGTYNEQFF. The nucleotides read TGTGCCAGCAGCCCTAGGACTAGCGGCACCTACAATGAGCAGTTCTTC.